These T cell receptor beta chains were read from a single sample in a study of blood T cell repertoires in COVID-19. Assay used: immunoSEQ multiplex PCR; TCRdb lists only in-frame clones, some missing. The sample contains roughly 36,000 clones, more than 75% of which appear only once. The source material was peripheral blood. The receptors derive from a man aged 80 or over with active COVID-19. Each CDR3 is given with its conserved first and last residue. A D gene is named only where the DNA matches it firmly. Clone size is given for some rows only: seen once, a few or many times, or a class if the clone is expanded.

TRBJ1-1 TRBV7-2 NA NA CASSAGRPTEAFF TGTGCCAGCAGCGCGGGACGGCCCACTGAAGCTTTCTTT
TRBJ1-4 TRBV30 NA NA CAWSVDGRGKLFF TGTGCCTGGAGTGTAGACGGGAGAGGAAAACTGTTTTTT
TRBJ2-7 TRBV7-2 NA TRBD1 CASTNRQGNEQYF TGTGCCAGCACCAATCGACAGGGCAACGAGCAGTACTTC
TRBJ2-3 TRBV19 NA TRBD2 CASTSSGAQGEYF TGTGCCAGTACCTCTAGCGGGGCCCAGGGGGAGTATTTT
TRBJ2-3 TRBV3-1/TRBV3-2 NA TRBD1 CASSHTPTPTGATDTQYF TGTGCCAGCAGCCACACCCCCACTCCGACAGGGGCCACAGATACGCAGTATTTT
TRBJ1-1 TRBV15 NA NA CATSPLRTEAFF TGTGCCACCAGCCCCCTGCGGACTGAAGCTTTCTTT
TRBJ2-3 TRBV5-4 NA NA CASSPVPDTDTQYF TGTGCCAGCAGCCCGGTCCCCGACACAGATACGCAGTATTTT
TRBJ1-6 TRBV28 NA NA CASSTSTTDRKNSPLHF TGTGCCAGCAGTACCTCTACGACAGACCGAAAAAATTCACCCCTCCACTTT
TRBJ1-2 TRBV7-2 NA TRBD1 CASSLGWTGNYGYTF TGTGCCAGCAGCTTAGGATGGACAGGGAACTATGGCTACACCTTC
TRBJ2-1 TRBV5-1 NA TRBD2 CASSLAGTSGGSYNEQFF TGCGCCAGCAGCTTGGCCGGGACTAGCGGGGGCTCCTACAATGAGCAGTTCTTC
TRBJ2-7 TRBV19 NA TRBD2 CASSIGGSWYEQYF TGTGCCAGTAGTATTGGCGGGAGTTGGTACGAGCAGTACTTC
TRBJ1-6 TRBV30 NA NA CAWSPDSVFAPLHF TGTGCCTGGAGCCCCGACAGTGTCTTTGCTCCCCTCCACTTT
TRBJ2-7 TRBV6-2/TRBV6-3 NA TRBD2 CASSSSRSGRFYEQYF TGTGCCAGCAGTTCCTCCCGTAGCGGGAGGTTCTACGAGCAGTACTTC
TRBJ1-1 TRBV29-1 NA TRBD1 CSVGLEGAWTEAFF TGCAGCGTTGGCCTTGAGGGGGCGTGGACTGAAGCTTTCTTT
TRBJ2-7 TRBV2 NA TRBD2 CASIQAGVGAYEQYF TGTGCCAGCATTCAGGCGGGAGTCGGGGCCTACGAGCAGTACTTC
TRBJ2-5 TRBV7-2 NA NA CASSLALQGETQYF TGTGCCAGCAGCTTAGCTTTGCAGGGAGAGACCCAGTACTTC
TRBJ2-7 TRBV7-2 NA NA CASSLGGGNPYEQYF TGTGCCAGCAGCTTAGGTGGGGGGAACCCCTACGAGCAGTACTTC
TRBJ1-4 TRBV9 NA NA CASSVSLRGEKLFF TGTGCCAGCAGCGTAAGCCTCCGGGGTGAAAAACTGTTTTTT
TRBJ2-1 TRBV11-3 NA TRBD1 CASSPRQGANNEQFF TGTGCCAGCAGCCCCAGACAGGGGGCCAACAATGAGCAGTTCTTC
TRBJ2-7 TRBV6-2/TRBV6-3 NA TRBD2 CASSLYGTSLTYEQYF TGTGCCAGCAGCCTCTACGGGACTAGTCTTACCTACGAGCAGTACTTC
TRBJ1-6 TRBV7-9 NA NA CASSLNLRSPLHF TGTGCCAGCAGCTTAAATCTGCGATCACCCCTCCACTTT
TRBJ2-3 TRBV12-5 once TRBD1 CASGLGGTGGQDTQYF TGTGCTAGTGGTTTGGGAGGGACAGGGGGCCAAGATACGCAGTATTTT
TRBJ2-3 TRBV6-2/TRBV6-3 NA TRBD2 CASSLTSVPRNTQYF TGTGCCAGCAGTTTGACTAGCGTCCCCAGAAATACGCAGTATTTT
TRBJ2-2 TRBV27 NA TRBD2 CASSLGLVLNTGELFF TGTGCCAGCAGTTTGGGACTAGTGCTGAACACCGGGGAGCTGTTTTTT
TRBJ2-1 TRBV7-2 NA TRBD2 CASSFKASGSSEQFF TGTGCCAGCAGCTTTAAGGCTAGCGGGAGTTCTGAGCAGTTCTTC
TRBJ1-2 TRBV28 NA NA CASSLGGGYGYTF TGTGCCAGCAGTTTGGGGGGGGGCTATGGCTACACCTTC
TRBJ2-1 TRBV3-1/TRBV3-2 NA TRBD2 CASSPRLAGVRQFF TGTGCCAGCAGCCCCAGACTAGCGGGAGTTCGTCAGTTCTTC
TRBJ2-3 TRBV20-1 NA NA CSASGGQLNTQYF TGCAGTGCTAGTGGGGGGCAGCTTAATACGCAGTATTTT
TRBJ2-7 TRBV6-5 once NA CASSFGFEQYF TGTGCCAGCAGTTTCGGGTTTGAGCAGTACTTC
TRBJ2-2 TRBV2 NA TRBD1 CASRSQGAHNGELFF TGTGCCAGCAGGAGCCAGGGGGCGCACAACGGGGAGCTGTTTTTT
TRBJ1-4 TRBV12-3/TRBV12-4 NA NA CASRSFTNEKLFF TGTGCCAGCAGGTCTTTTACTAATGAAAAACTGTTTTTT
TRBJ2-1 TRBV25-1 once NA CASSRLEEQFF TGTGCCAGCAGTCGACTAGAAGAGCAGTTCTTC
TRBJ2-7 TRBV6-5 NA NA CASSYGRSSYEQYF TGTGCCAGCAGTTACGGGAGGAGCTCCTACGAGCAGTACTTC
TRBJ2-1 TRBV6-5 NA NA CASSPAGGNEQFF TGTGCCAGCAGCCCAGCAGGCGGGAATGAGCAGTTCTTC
TRBJ2-5 TRBV6-6 NA NA CASSAQEGVETQYF TGTGCCAGCAGTGCCCAGGAGGGCGTGGAGACCCAGTACTTC
TRBJ1-2 TRBV25-1 NA TRBD1 CASSESGQGRGYTF TGTGCCAGCAGTGAATCGGGACAGGGACGAGGCTACACCTTC
TRBJ1-1 TRBV3-1/TRBV3-2 NA TRBD1 CASRTGRNTEAFF TGTGCCAGCAGGACAGGGAGAAACACTGAAGCTTTCTTT
TRBJ2-3 TRBV20-1 NA TRBD2 CSASGQGGFSGSPDTQYF TGCAGTGCTAGTGGCCAGGGAGGATTTAGCGGGAGCCCAGATACGCAGTATTTT
TRBJ2-7 TRBV3-1/TRBV3-2 NA TRBD1 CASSPRTGGFYEQYF TGTGCCAGCAGCCCCCGGACAGGGGGTTTTTACGAGCAGTACTTC
TRBJ2-1 TRBV9 once NA CASSVDGSSIDEQFF TGTGCCAGCAGCGTAGACGGGAGTTCAATCGATGAGCAGTTCTTC
TRBJ1-5 TRBV5-6 NA NA CASSNGINQPQHF TGTGCCAGCAGCAACGGGATCAATCAGCCCCAGCATTTT
TRBJ2-2 TRBV23-1 NA NA CASSQSTRPPPTGELFF TGCGCCAGCAGTCAATCGACAAGGCCCCCCCCAACCGGGGAGCTGTTTTTT
TRBJ1-4 TRBV19 NA NA CASSPGRVSNEKLFF TGTGCCAGTAGCCCGGGGAGAGTCTCTAATGAAAAACTGTTTTTT
TRBJ2-1 TRBV9 NA NA CASTKWATSSYNEQFF TGTGCCAGCACCAAGTGGGCCACAAGCTCCTACAATGAGCAGTTCTTC
TRBJ1-1 TRBV2 NA NA CANSTDLNTEAFF TGTGCCAATTCGACCGACTTGAACACTGAAGCTTTCTTT
TRBJ1-5 TRBV5-6 NA NA CASSWGRNQPQHF TGTGCCAGCAGCTGGGGGCGGAATCAGCCCCAGCATTTT
TRBJ1-5 TRBV7-9 NA TRBD1 CASSLLGQGHQPQHF TGTGCCAGCAGCTTACTCGGACAGGGCCATCAGCCCCAGCATTTT
TRBJ1-2 TRBV4-3 NA TRBD1 CASSQESRTGGPYGYTF TGCGCCAGCAGCCAAGAGTCGAGGACAGGGGGCCCCTATGGCTACACCTTC
TRBJ1-1 TRBV5-1 NA NA CASSRREMNTEAFF TGCGCCAGCAGCCGACGGGAGATGAACACTGAAGCTTTCTTT